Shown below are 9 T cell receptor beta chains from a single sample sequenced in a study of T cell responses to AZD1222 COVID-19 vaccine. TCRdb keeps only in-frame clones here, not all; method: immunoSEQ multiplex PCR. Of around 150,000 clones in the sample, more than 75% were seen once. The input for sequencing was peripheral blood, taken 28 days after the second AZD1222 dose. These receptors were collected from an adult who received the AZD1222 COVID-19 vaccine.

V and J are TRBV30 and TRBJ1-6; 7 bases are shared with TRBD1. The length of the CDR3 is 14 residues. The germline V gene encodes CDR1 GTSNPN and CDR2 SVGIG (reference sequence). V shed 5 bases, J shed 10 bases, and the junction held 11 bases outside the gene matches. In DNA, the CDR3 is TGTGCCTGGGGGCGCGGACAGGTCCGGTCACCCCTCCACTTT. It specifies CAWGRGQVRSPLHF.

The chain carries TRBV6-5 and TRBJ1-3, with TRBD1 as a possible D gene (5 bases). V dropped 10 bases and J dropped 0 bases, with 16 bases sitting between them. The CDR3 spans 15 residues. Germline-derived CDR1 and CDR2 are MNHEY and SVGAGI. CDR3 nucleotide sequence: TGTGCCACCTCAAAAGGGGACTACTCTGGAAACACCATATATTTT. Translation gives CATSKGDYSGNTIYF.

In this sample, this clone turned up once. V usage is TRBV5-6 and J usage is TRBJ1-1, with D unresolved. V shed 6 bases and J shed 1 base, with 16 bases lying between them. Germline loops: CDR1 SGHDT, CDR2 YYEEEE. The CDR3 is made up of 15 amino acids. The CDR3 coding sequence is TGTGCCAGCATCGATTCCCGGCGCGGGAACACTGAAGCTTTCTTT. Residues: CASIDSRRGNTEAFF. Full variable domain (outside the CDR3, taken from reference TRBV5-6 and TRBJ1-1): DAGVTQSPTHLIKTRGQQVTLRCSPKSGHDTVSWYQQALGQGPQFIFQYYEEEERQRGNFPDRFSGHQFPNYSSELNVNALLLGDSALYLCASIDSRRGNTEAFFGQGTRLTVV.

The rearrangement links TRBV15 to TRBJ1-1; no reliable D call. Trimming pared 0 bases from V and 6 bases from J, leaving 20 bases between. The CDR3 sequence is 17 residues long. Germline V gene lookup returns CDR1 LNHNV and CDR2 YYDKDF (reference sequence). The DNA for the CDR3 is TGTGCCACCAGCAGAGACCGGGGTACGACCCCCACTCCTGAAGCTTTCTTT. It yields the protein CATSRDRGTTPTPEAFF.

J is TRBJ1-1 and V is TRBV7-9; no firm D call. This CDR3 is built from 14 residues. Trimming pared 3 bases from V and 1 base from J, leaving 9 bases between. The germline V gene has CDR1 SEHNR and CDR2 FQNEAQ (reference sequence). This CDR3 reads CASSFGERNTEAFF. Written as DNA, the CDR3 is TGTGCCAGCAGCTTTGGTGAGAGGAACACTGAAGCTTTCTTT.

CDR3: CASSLGSAGNTIYF. The CDR3, as DNA: TGTGCCAGCAGTTTGGGGTCAGCTGGAAACACCATATATTTT. The chain employs TRBV27 and TRBJ1-3, with D hard to call. The CDR3 covers 14 residues. V lost 3 bases, J lost 2 bases, and 8 bases lay in between. CDR1 MNHEY and CDR2 SMNVEV come from the germline V gene (reference sequence).

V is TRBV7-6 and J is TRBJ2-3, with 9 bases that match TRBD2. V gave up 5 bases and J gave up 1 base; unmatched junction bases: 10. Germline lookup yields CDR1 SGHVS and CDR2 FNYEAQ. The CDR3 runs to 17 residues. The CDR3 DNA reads TGTGCCAGCAGCCTTAACCTCCGACTAGCGGGCACAGATACGCAGTATTTT. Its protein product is CASSLNLRLAGTDTQYF. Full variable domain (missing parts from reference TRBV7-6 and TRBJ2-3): GAGVSQSPRYKVTKRGQDVALRCDPISGHVSLYWYRQALGQGPEFLTYFNYEAQQDKSGLPNDRFSAERPEGSISTLTIQRTEQRDSAMYRCASSLNLRLAGTDTQYFGPGTRLTVL.

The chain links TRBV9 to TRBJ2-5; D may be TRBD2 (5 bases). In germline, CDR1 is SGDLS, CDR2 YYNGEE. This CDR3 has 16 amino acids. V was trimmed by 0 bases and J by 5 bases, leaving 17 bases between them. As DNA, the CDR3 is TGTGCCAGCAGCGTAGCGGGAAAAGCTTTGCAGGAGACCCAGTACTTC. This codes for CASSVAGKALQETQYF.

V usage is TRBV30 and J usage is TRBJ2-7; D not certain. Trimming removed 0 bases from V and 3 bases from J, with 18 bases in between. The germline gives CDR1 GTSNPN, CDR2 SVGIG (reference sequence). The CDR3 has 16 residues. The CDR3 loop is CAWSVGEEFPNYEQYF. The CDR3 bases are TGTGCCTGGAGTGTCGGAGAAGAATTTCCGAACTACGAGCAGTACTTC.